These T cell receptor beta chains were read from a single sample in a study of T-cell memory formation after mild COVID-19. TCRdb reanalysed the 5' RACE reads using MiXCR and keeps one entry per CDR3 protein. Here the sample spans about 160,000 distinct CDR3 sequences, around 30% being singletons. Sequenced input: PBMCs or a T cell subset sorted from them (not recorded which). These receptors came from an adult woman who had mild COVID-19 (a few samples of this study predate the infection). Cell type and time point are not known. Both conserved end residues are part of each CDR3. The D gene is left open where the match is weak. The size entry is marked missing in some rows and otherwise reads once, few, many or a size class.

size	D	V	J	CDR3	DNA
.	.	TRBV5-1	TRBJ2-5	CASSLEGVRQETQYF	TGCGCCAGCAGCTTGGAGGGGGTGAGGCAAGAGACCCAGTACTTC
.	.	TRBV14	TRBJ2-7	CASSLVLGVEQYF	TGTGCCAGCAGCCTTGTTCTGGGCGTGGAGCAGTACTTC
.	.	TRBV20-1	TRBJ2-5	CSAGVRETQYF	TGCAGTGCGGGGGTGAGGGAGACCCAGTACTTC
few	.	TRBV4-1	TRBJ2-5	CASSQTRRETQYF	TGCGCCAGCAGCCAAACTAGGCGAGAGACCCAGTACTTC
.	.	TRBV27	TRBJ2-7	CASSLIPEFYEQYF	TGTGCCAGCAGTTTAATTCCGGAGTTCTACGAGCAGTACTTC
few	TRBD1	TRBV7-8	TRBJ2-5	CASSSGQGLGETQYF	TGTGCCAGCAGCTCGGGACAGGGGCTAGGAGAGACCCAGTACTTC
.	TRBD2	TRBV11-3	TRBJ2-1	CASSLDGTNYNEQFF	TGTGCCAGCAGCTTAGACGGGACTAACTACAATGAGCAGTTCTTC
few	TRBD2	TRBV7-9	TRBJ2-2	CASSYQGLAGELFF	TGTGCCAGCAGCTATCAAGGACTAGCCGGGGAGCTGTTTTTT
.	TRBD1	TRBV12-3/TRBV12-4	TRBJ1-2	CASSFPGGGYTF	TGTGCCAGCAGTTTCCCAGGGGGCGGCTACACCTTC
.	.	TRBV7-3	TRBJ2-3	CASTGTFTDTQYF	TGTGCCAGTACCGGGACTTTCACAGATACGCAGTATTTT
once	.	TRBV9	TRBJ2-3	CASSVARSTDTQYF	TGTGCCAGCAGCGTAGCGCGAAGCACAGATACGCAGTATTTT
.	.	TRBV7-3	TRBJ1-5	CASSSGPFQPQHF	TGTGCCAGCAGCTCCGGACCGTTCCAGCCCCAGCATTTT
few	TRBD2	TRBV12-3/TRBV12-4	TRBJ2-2	CASSFVAGGPGELFF	TGTGCCAGCAGTTTCGTGGCGGGAGGGCCCGGGGAGCTGTTTTTT
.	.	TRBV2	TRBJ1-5	CASRTEGNSQPQHF	TGTGCCAGCAGAACCGAGGGCAATTCCCAGCCCCAGCATTTT
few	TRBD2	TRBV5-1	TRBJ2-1	CASSSFTSGGARNEQFF	TGCGCCAGCAGCAGCTTTACTAGCGGGGGGGCCAGAAATGAGCAGTTCTTC
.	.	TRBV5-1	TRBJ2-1	CASSLGVAEQFF	TGCGCCAGCAGCTTGGGAGTTGCGGAGCAGTTCTTC
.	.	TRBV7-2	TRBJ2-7	CASSPSATITYEQYF	TGTGCCAGCAGCCCCTCGGCTACCATCACCTACGAGCAGTACTTC
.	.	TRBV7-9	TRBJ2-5	CASSPTGGWETQYF	TGTGCCAGCAGCCCCACGGGGGGCTGGGAGACCCAGTACTTC
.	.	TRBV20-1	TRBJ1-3	CSARRRGAGGNTIYF	TGCAGTGCTAGAAGGCGGGGGGCAGGTGGAAACACCATATATTTT
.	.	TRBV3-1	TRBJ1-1	CASSFASGTEAFF	TGTGCCAGCAGCTTTGCCTCGGGCACTGAAGCTTTCTTT
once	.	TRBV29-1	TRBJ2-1	CSVDGAVGNNEQFF	TGCAGCGTTGATGGAGCCGTAGGGAACAATGAGCAGTTCTTC
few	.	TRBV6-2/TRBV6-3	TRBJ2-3	CASSYSGPGTDTQYF	TGTGCCAGCAGTTACTCGGGACCCGGGACAGATACGCAGTATTTT
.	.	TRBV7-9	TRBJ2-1	CASSLDSRLPTNEQFF	TGTGCCAGCAGCTTAGATTCTAGGCTCCCGACCAATGAGCAGTTCTTC
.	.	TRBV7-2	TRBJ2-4	CASSSGLIAKNIQYF	TGTGCCAGCAGCTCAGGCCTAATAGCCAAAAACATTCAGTACTTC
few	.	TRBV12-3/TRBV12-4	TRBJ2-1	CASSLRWPGYNEQFF	TGTGCCAGCAGTTTAAGGTGGCCAGGTTACAATGAGCAGTTCTTC
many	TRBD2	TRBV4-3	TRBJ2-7	CASSQETGTSLYF	TGCGCCAGCAGCCAAGAGACCGGGACTAGTCTGTACTTC
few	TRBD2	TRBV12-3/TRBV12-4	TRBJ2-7	CASSLDSGAYEQYF	TGTGCCAGCAGTTTAGACAGCGGGGCCTACGAGCAGTACTTC